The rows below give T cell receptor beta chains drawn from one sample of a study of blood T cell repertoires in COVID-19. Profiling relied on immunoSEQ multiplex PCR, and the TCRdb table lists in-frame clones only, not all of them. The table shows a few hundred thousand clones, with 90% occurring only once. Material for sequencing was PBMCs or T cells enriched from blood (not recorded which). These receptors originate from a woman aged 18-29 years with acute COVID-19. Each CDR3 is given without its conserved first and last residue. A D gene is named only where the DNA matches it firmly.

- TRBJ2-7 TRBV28 ASFKEGYEQY
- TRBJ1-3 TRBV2 ASNRQLTIY
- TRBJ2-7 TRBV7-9 ASSLFDSSYEQY
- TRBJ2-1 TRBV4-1 ASSQDSVSYNEQF
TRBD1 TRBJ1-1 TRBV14 ASSQDSGQGMKNTEAF
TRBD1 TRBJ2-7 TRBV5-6 ASSLGPTGGYEQY
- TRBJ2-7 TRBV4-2 ASSPGGDNLGEQY
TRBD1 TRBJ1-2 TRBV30 ASTGAGGYT
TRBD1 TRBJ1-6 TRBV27 ASSRDRGSPLH
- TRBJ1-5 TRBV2 ASSEWLNQPQH
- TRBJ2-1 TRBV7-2 ASRPAGQDNEQF
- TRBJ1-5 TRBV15 ATSRGPGPQH
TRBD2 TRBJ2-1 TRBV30 AWSSYGLAGPYNEQF
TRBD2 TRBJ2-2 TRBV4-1 ASSILAVLNTGELF
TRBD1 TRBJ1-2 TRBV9 ASSVQGAAYGYT
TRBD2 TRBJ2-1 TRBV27 ASSLNPSGRPGGEQF
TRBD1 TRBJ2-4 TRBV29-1 SVGAGGISKNIQY
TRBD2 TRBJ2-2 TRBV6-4 ASSVAGGPTGELF
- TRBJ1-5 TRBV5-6 ASSSRLANQPQH
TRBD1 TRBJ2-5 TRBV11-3 ASSLGGQAQETQY
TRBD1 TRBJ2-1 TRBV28 ASSSMDREDNEQF
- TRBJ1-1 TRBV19 ASRRQPAPNNTEAF
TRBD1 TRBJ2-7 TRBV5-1 ASSLRGTGLYEQY
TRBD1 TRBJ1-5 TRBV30 AWSVGTGNQPQH
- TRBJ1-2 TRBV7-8 ASSKTGFGGYT
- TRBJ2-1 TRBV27 ASSLSREYNEQF
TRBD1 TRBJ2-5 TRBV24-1 ATSDAGGEETQY
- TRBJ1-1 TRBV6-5 ASKRAGPSNTEAF
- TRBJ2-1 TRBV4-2 ASSQDRDGSSDNEQF
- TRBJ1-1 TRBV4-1 ASSQGGFPGDTEAF
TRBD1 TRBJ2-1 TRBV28 ASSTQGASYNEQF
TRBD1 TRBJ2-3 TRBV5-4 ASSRGGTGGWDTQY
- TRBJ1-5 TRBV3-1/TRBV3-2 ASSQDRDQPQH
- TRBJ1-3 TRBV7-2 ASSLAGRGNTIY
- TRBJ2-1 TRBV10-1 ASSECPQCEQF
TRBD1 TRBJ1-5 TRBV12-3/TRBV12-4 ASSEQGYQPQH
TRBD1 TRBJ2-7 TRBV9 ASSVGQGATYEQY